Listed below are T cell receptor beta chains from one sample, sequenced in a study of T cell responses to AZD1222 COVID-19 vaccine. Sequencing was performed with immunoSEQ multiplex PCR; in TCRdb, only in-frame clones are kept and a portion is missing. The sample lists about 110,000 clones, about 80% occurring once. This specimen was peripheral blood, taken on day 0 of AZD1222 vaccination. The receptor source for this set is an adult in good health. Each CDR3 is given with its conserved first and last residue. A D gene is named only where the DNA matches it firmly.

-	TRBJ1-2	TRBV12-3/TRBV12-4	CASTREGYGYTF
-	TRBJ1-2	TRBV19	CASSPDGGRYYGYTF
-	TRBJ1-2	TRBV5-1	CASSSNGGLFYGYTF
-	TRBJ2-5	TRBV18	CASSPPSETQYF
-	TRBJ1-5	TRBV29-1	CSVETGIGQPQHF
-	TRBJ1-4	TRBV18	CASSNRVATNEKLFF
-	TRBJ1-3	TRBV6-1	CASSEDTLSGNTIYF
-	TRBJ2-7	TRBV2	CASSEVAQAYEQYF
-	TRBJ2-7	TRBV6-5	CASSYKVNYEQYF
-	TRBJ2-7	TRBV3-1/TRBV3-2	CASSLKGLYYEQYF
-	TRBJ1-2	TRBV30	CALMTGGGANYGYTF
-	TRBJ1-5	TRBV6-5	CASTAGYSNQPQHF
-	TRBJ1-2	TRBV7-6	CASSWFPQGHKDYGYTF
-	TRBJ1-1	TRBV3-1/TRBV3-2	CASSQVVRGEAFF
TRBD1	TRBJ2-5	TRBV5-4	CASSQGQGVQYF
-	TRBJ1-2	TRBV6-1	CASSEVFRVGNDGYTF
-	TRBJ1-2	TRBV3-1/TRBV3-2	CASSRNPFGGVGYGYTF
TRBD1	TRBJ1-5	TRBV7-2	CASRYGQGGLGQPQHF
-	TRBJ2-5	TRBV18	CASSPPVRGETQYF
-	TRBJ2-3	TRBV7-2	CASSGRVTDTQYF
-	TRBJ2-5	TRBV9	CASSPRRQPETQYF
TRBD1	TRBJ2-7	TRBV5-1	CASSSGQNLYEQYF